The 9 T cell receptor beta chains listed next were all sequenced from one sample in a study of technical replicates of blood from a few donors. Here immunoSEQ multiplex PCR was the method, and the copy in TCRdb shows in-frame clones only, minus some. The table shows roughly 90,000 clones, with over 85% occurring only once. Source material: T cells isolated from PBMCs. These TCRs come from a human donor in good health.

The CDR3 DNA follows: TGTGCCAGCAGTTCCCCCATTGAGCGTGGCTCCAAAAACATTCAGTACTTC. It specifies CASSSPIERGSKNIQYF. This rearrangement joins TRBV27 to TRBJ2-4; the D is unclear. The CDR3 is made up of 17 amino acids. V lost 4 bases and J 2 bases, leaving 18 bases between the germline ends. CDR1 MNHEY and CDR2 SMNVEV come from the germline V gene (reference sequence).

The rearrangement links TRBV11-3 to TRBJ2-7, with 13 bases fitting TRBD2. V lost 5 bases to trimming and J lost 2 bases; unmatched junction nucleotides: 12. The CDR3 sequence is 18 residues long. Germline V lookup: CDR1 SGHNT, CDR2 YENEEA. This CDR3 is CASSLGTSGGALPYEQYF. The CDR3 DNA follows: TGTGCCAGCAGCCTAGGAACTAGCGGGGGGGCCCTCCCCTACGAGCAGTACTTC.

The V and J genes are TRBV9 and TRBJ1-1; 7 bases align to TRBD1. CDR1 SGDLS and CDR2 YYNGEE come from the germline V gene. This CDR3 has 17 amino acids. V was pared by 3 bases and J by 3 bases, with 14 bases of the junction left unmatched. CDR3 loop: CASSAKTGHTVDTEAFF. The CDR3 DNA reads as TGTGCCAGCAGCGCGAAGACAGGGCATACAGTCGACACTGAAGCTTTCTTT.

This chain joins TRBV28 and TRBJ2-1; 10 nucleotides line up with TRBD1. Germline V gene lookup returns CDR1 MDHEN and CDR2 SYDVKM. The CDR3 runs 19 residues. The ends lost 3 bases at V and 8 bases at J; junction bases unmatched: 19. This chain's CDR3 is CASSLWDRGPGSPHDEQFF. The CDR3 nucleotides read TGTGCCAGCAGTTTGTGGGACAGGGGACCGGGATCCCCTCACGATGAGCAGTTCTTC. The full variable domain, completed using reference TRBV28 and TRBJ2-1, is DVKVTQSSRYLVKRTGEKVFLECVQDMDHENMFWYRQDPGLGLRLIYFSYDVKMKEKGDIPEGYSVSREKKERFSLILESASTNQTSMYLCASSLWDRGPGSPHDEQFFGPGTRLTVL.

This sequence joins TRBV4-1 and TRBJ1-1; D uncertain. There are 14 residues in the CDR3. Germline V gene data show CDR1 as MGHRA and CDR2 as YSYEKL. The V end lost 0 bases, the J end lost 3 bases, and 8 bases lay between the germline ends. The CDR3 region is CASSQDPGYTEAFF. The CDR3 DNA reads TGCGCCAGCAGCCAAGATCCCGGTTACACTGAAGCTTTCTTT.

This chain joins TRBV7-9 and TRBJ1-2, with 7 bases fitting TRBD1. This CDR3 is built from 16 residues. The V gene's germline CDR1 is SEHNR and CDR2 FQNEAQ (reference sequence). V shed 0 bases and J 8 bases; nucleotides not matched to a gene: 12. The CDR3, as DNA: TGTGCCAGCAGCTTAGCGAGCTCGGACAGGACGGGGGGCTACACCTTC. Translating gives CASSLASSDRTGGYTF.

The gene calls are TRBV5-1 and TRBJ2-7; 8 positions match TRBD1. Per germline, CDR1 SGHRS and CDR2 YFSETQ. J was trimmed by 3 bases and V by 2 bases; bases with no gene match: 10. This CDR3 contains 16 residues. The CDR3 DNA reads TGCGCCAGCAGCTTTGCGGGTATACAGGGGGGCTACGAGCAGTACTTC. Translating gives CASSFAGIQGGYEQYF.

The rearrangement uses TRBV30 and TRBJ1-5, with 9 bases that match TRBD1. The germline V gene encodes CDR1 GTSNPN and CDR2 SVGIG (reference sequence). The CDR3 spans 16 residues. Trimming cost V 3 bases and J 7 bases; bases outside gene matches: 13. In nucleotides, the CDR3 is TGTGCCTGGAGGACCGGGACAGGGCTATTAGGACAGCCCCAGCATTTT. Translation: CAWRTGTGLLGQPQHF. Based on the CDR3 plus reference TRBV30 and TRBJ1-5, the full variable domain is SQTIHQWPATLVQPVGSPLSLECTVEGTSNPNLYWYRQAAGRGLQLLFYSVGIGQISSEVPQNLSASRPQDRQFILSSKKLLLSDSGFYLCAWRTGTGLLGQPQHFGDGTRLSIL.

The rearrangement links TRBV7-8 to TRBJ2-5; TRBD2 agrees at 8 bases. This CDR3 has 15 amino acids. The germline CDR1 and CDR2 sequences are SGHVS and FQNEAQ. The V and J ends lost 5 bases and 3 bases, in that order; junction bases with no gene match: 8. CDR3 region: CASSTRLAGEETQYF. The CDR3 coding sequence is TGTGCCAGCAGCACCCGCCTAGCGGGTGAAGAGACCCAGTACTTC.